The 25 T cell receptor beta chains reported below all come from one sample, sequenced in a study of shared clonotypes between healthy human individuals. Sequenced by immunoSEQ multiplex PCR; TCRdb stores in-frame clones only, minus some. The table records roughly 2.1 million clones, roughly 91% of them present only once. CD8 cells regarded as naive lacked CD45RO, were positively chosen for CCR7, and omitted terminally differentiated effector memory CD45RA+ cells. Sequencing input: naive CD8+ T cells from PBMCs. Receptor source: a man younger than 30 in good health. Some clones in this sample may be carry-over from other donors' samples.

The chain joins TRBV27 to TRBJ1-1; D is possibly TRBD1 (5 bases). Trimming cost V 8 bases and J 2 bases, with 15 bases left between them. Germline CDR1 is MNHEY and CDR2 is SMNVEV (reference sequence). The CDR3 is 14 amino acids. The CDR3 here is CASRTRGLNTEAFF. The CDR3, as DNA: TGTGCCAGCCGGACGAGGGGACTTAACACTGAAGCTTTCTTT.

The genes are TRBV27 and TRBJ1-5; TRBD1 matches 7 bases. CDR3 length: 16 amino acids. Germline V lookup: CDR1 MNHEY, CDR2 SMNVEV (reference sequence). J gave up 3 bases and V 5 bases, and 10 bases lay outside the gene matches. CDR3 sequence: CASSPVRGQFNQPQHF. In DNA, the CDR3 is TGTGCCAGCAGTCCAGTTAGGGGACAGTTCAATCAGCCCCAGCATTTT.

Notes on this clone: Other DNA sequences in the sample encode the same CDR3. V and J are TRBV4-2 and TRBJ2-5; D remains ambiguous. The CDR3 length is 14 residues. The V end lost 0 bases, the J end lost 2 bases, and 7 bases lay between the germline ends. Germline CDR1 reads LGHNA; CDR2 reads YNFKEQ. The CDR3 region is CASSQDAGQETQYF. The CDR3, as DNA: TGTGCCAGCAGCCAAGACGCTGGGCAAGAGACCCAGTACTTC.

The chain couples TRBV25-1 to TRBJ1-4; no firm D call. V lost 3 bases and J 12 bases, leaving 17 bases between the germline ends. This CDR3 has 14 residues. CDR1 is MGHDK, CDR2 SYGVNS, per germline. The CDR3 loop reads CASSDPDGLEELFF. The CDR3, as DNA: TGTGCCAGCAGTGACCCAGACGGCCTTGAGGAACTGTTTTTT.

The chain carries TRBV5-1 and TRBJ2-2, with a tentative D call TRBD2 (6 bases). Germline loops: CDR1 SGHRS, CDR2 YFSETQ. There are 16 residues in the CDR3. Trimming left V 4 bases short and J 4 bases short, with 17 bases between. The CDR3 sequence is CASSPQNRERTGELFF. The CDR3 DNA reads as TGCGCCAGCAGCCCTCAAAACCGGGAGCGCACCGGGGAGCTGTTTTTT.

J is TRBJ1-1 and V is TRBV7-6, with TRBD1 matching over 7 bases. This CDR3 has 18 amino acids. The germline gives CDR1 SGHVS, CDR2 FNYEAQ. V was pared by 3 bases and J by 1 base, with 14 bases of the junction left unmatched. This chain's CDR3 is CASSFPLTGTIGNTEAFF. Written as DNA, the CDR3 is TGTGCCAGCAGCTTTCCACTGACAGGGACTATTGGGAACACTGAAGCTTTCTTT. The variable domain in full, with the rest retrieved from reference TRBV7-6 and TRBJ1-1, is GAGVSQSPRYKVTKRGQDVALRCDPISGHVSLYWYRQALGQGPEFLTYFNYEAQQDKSGLPNDRFSAERPEGSISTLTIQRTEQRDSAMYRCASSFPLTGTIGNTEAFFGQGTRLTVV.

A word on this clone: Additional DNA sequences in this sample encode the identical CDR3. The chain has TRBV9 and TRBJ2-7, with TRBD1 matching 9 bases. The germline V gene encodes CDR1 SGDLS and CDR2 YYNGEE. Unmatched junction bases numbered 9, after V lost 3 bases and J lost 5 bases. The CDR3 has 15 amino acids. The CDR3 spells CASSESGTGRDEQYF. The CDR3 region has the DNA TGTGCCAGCAGCGAGTCCGGGACAGGGAGGGACGAGCAGTACTTC. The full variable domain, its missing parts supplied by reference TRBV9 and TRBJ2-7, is DSGVTQTPKHLITATGQRVTLRCSPRSGDLSVYWYQQSLDQGLQFLIQYYNGEERAKGNILERFSAQQFPDLHSELNLSSLELGDSALYFCASSESGTGRDEQYFGPGTRLTVT.

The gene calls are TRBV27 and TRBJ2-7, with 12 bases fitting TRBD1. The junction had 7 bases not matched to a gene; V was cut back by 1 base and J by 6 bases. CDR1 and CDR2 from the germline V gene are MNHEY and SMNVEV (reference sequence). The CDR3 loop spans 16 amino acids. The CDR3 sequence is CASSLLGTGGVFEQYF. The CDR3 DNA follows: TGTGCCAGCAGTTTATTGGGGACAGGGGGCGTATTCGAGCAGTACTTC.

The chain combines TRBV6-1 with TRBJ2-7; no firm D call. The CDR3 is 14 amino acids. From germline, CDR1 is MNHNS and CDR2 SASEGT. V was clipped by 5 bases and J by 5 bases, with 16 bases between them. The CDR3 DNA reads TGTGCCAGCAGTATCCGAGGAGTAGGCAACGAGCAGTACTTC. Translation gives CASSIRGVGNEQYF.

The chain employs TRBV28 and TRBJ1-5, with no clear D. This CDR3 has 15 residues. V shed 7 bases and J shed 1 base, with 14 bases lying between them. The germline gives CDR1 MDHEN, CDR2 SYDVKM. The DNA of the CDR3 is TGTGCCAGCACCTTGACCGGGTTCAGCAATCAGCCCCAGCATTTT. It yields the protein CASTLTGFSNQPQHF.

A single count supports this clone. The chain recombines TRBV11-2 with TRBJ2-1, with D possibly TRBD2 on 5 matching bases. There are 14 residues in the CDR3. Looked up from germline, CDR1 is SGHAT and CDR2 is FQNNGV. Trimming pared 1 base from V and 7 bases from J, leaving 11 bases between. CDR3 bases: TGTGCCAGCAGCTTAGGGGGAACGGGGAATGAGCAGTTCTTC. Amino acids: CASSLGGTGNEQFF. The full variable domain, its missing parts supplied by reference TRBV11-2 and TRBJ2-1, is EAGVAQSPRYKIIEKRQSVAFWCNPISGHATLYWYQQILGQGPKLLIQFQNNGVVDDSQLPKDRFSAERLKGVDSTLKIQPAKLEDSAVYLCASSLGGTGNEQFFGPGTRLTVL.

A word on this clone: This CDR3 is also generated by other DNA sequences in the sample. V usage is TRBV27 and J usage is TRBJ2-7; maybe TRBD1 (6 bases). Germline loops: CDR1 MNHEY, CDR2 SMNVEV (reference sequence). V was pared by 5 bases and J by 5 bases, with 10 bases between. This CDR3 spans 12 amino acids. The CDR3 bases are TGTGCCAGCAGTCCCAGGGGTCACGAGCAGTACTTC. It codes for CASSPRGHEQYF.

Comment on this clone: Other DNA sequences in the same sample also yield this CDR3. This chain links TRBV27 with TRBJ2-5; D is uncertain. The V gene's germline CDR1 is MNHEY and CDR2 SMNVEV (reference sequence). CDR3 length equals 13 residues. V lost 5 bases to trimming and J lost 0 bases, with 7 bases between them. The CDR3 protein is CASSPRYQETQYF. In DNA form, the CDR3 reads TGTGCCAGCAGTCCCCGTTACCAAGAGACCCAGTACTTC.

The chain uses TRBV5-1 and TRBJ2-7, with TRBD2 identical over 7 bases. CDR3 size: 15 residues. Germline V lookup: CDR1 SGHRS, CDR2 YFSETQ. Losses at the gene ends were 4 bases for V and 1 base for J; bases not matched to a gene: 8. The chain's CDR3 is CASSPPGGRSYEQYF. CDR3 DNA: TGCGCCAGCAGCCCTCCGGGCGGGAGATCCTACGAGCAGTACTTC.

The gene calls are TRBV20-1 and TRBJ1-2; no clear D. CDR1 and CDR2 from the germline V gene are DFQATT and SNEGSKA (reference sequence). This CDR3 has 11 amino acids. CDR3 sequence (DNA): TGCAGGGCGGGCCAGAACTATGGCTACACCTTC. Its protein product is CRAGQNYGYTF.

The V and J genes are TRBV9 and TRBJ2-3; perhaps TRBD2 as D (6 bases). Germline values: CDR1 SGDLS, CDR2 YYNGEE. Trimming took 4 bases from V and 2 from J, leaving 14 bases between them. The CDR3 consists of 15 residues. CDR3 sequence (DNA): TGTGCCAGCAGCTGGACGGGAGAAGACACAGATACGCAGTATTTT. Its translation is CASSWTGEDTDTQYF.

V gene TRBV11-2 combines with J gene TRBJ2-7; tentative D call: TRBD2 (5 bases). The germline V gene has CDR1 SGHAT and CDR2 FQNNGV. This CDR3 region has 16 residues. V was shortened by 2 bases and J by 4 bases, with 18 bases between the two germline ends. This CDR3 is CASSLLATGRAYEQYF. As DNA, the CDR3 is TGTGCCAGCAGCTTACTGGCTACGGGAAGGGCGTACGAGCAGTACTTC. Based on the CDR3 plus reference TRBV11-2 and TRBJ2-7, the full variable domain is EAGVAQSPRYKIIEKRQSVAFWCNPISGHATLYWYQQILGQGPKLLIQFQNNGVVDDSQLPKDRFSAERLKGVDSTLKIQPAKLEDSAVYLCASSLLATGRAYEQYFGPGTRLTVT.

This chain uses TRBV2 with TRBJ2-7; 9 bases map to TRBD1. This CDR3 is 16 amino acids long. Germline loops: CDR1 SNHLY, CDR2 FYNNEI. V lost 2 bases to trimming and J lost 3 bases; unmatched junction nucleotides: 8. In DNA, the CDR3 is TGTGCCAGCAGTGAAATAGGACAGGGGATAGGCTACGAGCAGTACTTC. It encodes CASSEIGQGIGYEQYF.

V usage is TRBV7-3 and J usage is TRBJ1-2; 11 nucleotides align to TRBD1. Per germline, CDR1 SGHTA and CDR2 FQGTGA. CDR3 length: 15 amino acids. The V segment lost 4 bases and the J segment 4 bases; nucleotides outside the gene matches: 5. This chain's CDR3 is CASSSPGQGVYGYTF. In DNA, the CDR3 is TGTGCCAGCAGCTCCCCGGGACAGGGGGTCTATGGCTACACCTTC.

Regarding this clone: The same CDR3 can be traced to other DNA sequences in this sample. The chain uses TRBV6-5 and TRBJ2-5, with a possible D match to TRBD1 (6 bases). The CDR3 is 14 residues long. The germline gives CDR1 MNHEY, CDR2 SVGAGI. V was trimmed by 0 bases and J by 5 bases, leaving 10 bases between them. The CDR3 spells CASSYSNRGETQYF. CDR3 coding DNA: TGTGCCAGCAGTTACTCCAATAGGGGGGAGACCCAGTACTTC.

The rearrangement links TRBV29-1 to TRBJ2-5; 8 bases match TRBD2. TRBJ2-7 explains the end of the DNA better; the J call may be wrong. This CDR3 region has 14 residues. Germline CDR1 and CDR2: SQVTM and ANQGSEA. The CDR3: CSAQAGAPPYEQYF. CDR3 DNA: TGCAGCGCTCAAGCGGGAGCCCCCCCCTACGAGCAGTACTTC.

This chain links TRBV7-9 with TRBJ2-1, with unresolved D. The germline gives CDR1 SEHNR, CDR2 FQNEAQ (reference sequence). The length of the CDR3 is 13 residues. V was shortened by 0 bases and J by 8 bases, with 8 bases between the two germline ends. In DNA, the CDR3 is TGTGCCAGCAGCTTAGCTAGTATCTATGAGCAGTTCTTC. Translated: CASSLASIYEQFF.

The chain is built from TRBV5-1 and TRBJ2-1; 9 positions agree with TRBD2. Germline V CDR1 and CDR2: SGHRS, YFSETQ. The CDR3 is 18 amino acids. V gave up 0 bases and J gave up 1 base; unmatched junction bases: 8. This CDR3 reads CASSLEGSGSRSYNEQFF. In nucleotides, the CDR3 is TGCGCCAGCAGCTTGGAAGGTAGCGGGAGTAGGTCCTACAATGAGCAGTTCTTC.

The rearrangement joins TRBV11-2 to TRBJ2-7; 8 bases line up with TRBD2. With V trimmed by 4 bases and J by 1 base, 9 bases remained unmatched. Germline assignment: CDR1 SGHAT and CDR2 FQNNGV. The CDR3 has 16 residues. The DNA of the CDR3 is TGTGCCAGCAGCTCCCCCCGGGCGGGAGGTTCCTACGAGCAGTACTTC. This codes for CASSSPRAGGSYEQYF. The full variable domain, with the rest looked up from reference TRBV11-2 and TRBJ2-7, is EAGVAQSPRYKIIEKRQSVAFWCNPISGHATLYWYQQILGQGPKLLIQFQNNGVVDDSQLPKDRFSAERLKGVDSTLKIQPAKLEDSAVYLCASSSPRAGGSYEQYFGPGTRLTVT.

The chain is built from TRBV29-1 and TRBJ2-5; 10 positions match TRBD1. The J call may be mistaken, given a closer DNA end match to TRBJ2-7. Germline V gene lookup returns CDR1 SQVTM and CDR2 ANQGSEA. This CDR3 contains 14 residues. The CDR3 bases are TGCAGCGTCGACGCCGGGACAGGGGTCTACGAGCAGTACTTC. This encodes CSVDAGTGVYEQYF.